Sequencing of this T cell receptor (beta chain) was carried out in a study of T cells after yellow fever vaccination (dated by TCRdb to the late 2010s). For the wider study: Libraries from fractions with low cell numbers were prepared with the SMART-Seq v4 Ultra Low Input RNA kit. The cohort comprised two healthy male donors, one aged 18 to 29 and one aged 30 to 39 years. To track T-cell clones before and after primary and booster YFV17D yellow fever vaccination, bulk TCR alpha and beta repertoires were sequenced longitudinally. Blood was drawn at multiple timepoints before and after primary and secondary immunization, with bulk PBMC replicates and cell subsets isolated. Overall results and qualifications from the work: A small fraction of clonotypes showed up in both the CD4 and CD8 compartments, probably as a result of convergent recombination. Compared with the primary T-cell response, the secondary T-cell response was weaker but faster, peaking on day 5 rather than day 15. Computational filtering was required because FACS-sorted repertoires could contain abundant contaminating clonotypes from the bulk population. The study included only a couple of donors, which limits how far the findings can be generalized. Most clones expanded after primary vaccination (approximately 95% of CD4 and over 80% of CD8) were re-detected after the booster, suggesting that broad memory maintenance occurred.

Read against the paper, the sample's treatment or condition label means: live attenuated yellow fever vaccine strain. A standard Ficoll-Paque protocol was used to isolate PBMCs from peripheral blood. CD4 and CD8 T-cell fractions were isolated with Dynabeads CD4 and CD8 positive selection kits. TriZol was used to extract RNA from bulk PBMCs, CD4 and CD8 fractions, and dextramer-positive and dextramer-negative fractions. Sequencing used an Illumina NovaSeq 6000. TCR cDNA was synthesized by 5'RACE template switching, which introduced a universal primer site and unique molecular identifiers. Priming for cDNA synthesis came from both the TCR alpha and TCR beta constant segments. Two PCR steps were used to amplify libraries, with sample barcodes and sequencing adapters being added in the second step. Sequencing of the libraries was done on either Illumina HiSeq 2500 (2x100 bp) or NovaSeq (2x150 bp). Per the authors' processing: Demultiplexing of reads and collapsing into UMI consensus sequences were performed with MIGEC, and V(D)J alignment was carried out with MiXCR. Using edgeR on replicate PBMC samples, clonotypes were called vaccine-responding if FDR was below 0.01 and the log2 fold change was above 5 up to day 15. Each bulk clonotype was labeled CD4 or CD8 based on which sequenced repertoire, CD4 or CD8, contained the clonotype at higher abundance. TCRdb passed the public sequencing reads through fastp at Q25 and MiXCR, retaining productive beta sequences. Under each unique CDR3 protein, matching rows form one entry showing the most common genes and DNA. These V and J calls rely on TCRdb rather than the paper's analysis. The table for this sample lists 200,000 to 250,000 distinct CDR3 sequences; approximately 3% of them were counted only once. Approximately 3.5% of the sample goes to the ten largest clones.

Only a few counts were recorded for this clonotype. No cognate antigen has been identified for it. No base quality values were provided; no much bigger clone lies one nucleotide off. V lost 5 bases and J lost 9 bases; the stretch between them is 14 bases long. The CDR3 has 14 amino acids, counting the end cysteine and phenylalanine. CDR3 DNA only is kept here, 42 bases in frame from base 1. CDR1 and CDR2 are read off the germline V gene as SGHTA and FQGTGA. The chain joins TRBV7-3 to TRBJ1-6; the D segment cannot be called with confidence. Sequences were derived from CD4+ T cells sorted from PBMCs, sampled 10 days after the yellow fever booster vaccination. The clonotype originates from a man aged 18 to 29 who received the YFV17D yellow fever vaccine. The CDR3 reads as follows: CASSADSAASPLHF. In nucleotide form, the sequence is TGTGCCAGCAGCGCGGACTCCGCGGCTTCACCCCTCCACTTT.